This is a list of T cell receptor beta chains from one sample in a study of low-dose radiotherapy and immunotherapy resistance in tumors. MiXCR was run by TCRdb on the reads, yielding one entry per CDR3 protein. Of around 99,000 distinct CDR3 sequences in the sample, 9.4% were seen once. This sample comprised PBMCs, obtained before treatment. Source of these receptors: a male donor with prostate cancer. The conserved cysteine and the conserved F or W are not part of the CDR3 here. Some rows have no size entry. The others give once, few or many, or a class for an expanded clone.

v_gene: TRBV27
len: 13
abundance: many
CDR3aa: ASSSTTGRVAEAF

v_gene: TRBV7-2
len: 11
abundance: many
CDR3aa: ASSTLGGGEQY

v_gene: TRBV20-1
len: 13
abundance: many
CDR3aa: SARDQQRAKNIQY

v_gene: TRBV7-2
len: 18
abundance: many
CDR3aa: ASSLRTSGEHLSSYNEQF

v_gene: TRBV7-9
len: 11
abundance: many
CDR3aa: ASSLAGTDGYT

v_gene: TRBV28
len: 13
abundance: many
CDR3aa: ASSRPGGGTDTQY

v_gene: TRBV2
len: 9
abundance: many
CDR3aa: ASSDLGEQF

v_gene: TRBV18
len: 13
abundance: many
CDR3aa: ASSPRQVNTGELF

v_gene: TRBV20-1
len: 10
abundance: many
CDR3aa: SAGRDYNEQF

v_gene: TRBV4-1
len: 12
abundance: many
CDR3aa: ASSRGAAGNIQY

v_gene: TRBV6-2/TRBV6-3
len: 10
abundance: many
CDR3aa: ASSVLNTEAF

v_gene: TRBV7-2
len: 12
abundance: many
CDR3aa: ASSFPFSYNEQF

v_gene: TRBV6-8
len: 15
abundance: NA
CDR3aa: ASSASTSAGFQETQY

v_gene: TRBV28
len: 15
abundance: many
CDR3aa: ASSLGGAGVRNSPLH

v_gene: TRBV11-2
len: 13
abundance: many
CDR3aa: ASSLERQSTDTQY

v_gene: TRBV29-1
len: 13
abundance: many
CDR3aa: SVTRGTGATDTQY

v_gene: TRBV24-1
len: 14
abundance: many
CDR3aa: ATSDQSGGGTDTQY

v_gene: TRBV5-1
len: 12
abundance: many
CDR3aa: ASSLGNSNQPQH

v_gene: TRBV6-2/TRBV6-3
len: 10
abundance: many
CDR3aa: ASSYVGETQY